One and the same sample provided the 25 T cell receptor beta chains below, sequenced in a study of blood T cell repertoires in COVID-19. Sequenced by immunoSEQ multiplex PCR; TCRdb stores in-frame clones only, minus some. The sample contains 200,000 to 250,000 clones, roughly nine tenths of which appear only once. The sample consisted of peripheral blood. The receptors shown here come from a man in his 60s with COVID-19, enrolled during active disease.

This clone was seen only once. The gene calls are TRBV12-3 or TRBV12-4 and TRBJ1-6; unclear D gene. V was shortened by 7 bases and J by 6 bases, with 7 bases between the two germline ends. The CDR3 is 12 amino acids. DNA for the CDR3: TGTGCCAGCAACTACGTTAATTCACCCCTCCACTTT. Translated, it gives CASNYVNSPLHF.

The rearrangement uses TRBV3-1 (or the pseudogene TRBV3-2) and TRBJ1-1; unclear D gene. The CDR3 covers 14 residues. CDR1 is LGHDT, CDR2 YNNKEL, per germline (reference sequence). V gave up 3 bases and J gave up 4 bases, with 12 bases separating them. CDR3 sequence: CASSQGGFVTEAFF. The CDR3 DNA follows: TGTGCCAGCAGCCAGGGAGGATTTGTCACTGAAGCTTTCTTT.

This chain uses TRBV28 with TRBJ2-3; 15 bases agree with TRBD2. Germline loops: CDR1 MDHEN, CDR2 SYDVKM. The CDR3 consists of 18 residues. V lost 2 bases, J lost 2 bases, and 5 bases stayed unmatched. The CDR3 nucleotides are TGTGCCAGCAGTTTACCTGGACTAGCGGGAGGGCCCACAGATACGCAGTATTTT. This sequence encodes CASSLPGLAGGPTDTQYF.

The rearrangement joins TRBV6-1 to TRBJ2-7; D is undetermined. Germline V gene data show CDR1 as MNHNS and CDR2 as SASEGT. Trimming shortened V by 8 bases and J by 3 bases, and 14 bases separated the two germline ends. CDR3 length: 13 residues. This chain's CDR3 is CASRGAVNYEQYF. The CDR3 coding sequence is TGTGCCAGCCGTGGAGCTGTTAACTACGAGCAGTACTTC.

The CDR3 DNA follows: TGTGCCAGTAGTTTCGAGGGATCACCCTCCTACGAGCAGTACTTC. Its translation: CASSFEGSPSYEQYF. This chain uses TRBV19 with TRBJ2-7; D is possibly TRBD2 (5 bases). This CDR3 contains 15 residues. CDR1 is LNHDA, CDR2 SQIVND, per germline (reference sequence). Trimming removed 5 bases at V and 0 bases at J, with 14 bases between.

The chain is built from TRBV5-4 and TRBJ2-1, with TRBD2 matching 9 bases. This CDR3 comprises 15 residues. The germline gives CDR1 SGHNT, CDR2 YYREEE (reference sequence). V lost 7 bases to trimming and J lost 4 bases; unmatched junction nucleotides: 9. DNA of the CDR3: TGTGCCAGCGTCTCCGGGACTAGCCAGTACAATGAGCAGTTCTTC. Amino acids: CASVSGTSQYNEQFF.

The chain is built from TRBV2 and TRBJ1-4; D not certain. The CDR3 loop spans 13 amino acids. The ends were cut back, 8 bases at V and 5 bases at J, with 12 bases in the middle. Germline V gene data show CDR1 as SNHLY and CDR2 as FYNNEI. CDR3 nucleotides: TGTGCCAGCGGGAGGAGACCAAATGAAAAACTGTTTTTT. It translates to CASGRRPNEKLFF.

V and J are TRBV6-6 and TRBJ1-5, with D perhaps TRBD1 (5 bases). The CDR3 runs to 16 residues. The ends were cut back, 7 bases at V and 9 bases at J, with 25 bases in the middle. Per germline, CDR1 MNHNY and CDR2 SVGAGI (reference sequence). CDR3: CASTLRGGYDQRPQHF. CDR3 sequence (DNA): TGTGCCAGCACCCTACGGGGGGGTTACGATCAGCGGCCCCAGCATTTT.

J is TRBJ1-3 and V is TRBV5-1; maybe TRBD1 (6 bases). The CDR3 contains 21 residues. V was clipped by 0 bases and J by 1 base, with 26 bases between them. Per the germline V gene, CDR1 is SGHRS and CDR2 is YFSETQ. CDR3 coding DNA: TGCGCCAGCAGCTTGGGATTCAGTACCCAGGGGAGAAGGGGTTCTGGAAACACCATATATTTT. It is translated as CASSLGFSTQGRRGSGNTIYF.

This rearrangement joins TRBV10-3 to TRBJ1-6; 7 bases match TRBD1. The CDR3 extends over 16 amino acids. V dropped 1 base and J dropped 8; count of bases not matched to a gene: 8. Germline V gene data show CDR1 as ENHRY and CDR2 as SYGVKD. The CDR3 loop is CAISEWGTAGDSPLHF. Written as DNA, the CDR3 is TGTGCCATCAGTGAGTGGGGGACAGCGGGTGATTCACCCCTCCACTTT.

For the CDR3, the DNA is TGTGCCTGGAGCCCGCCGGGGTTTGGCCTTTACGAGCAGTACTTC. Its translation: CAWSPPGFGLYEQYF. This sequence joins TRBV30 and TRBJ2-7; possible D gene TRBD2, 5 bases. V was cut by 3 bases and J by 4 bases, with 19 bases left in between. From germline, CDR1 is GTSNPN and CDR2 SVGIG (reference sequence). This CDR3 contains 15 residues.

This sequence joins TRBV5-4 and TRBJ1-1; D is perhaps TRBD1 (6 bases). The CDR3 totals 14 residues. CDR1 and CDR2 from the germline V gene are SGHNT and YYREEE (reference sequence). V shed 2 bases and J shed 0 bases, with 8 bases lying between them. The CDR3 spells CASSFGQLNTEAFF. CDR3 bases: TGTGCCAGCAGCTTCGGACAGTTGAACACTGAAGCTTTCTTT.

The chain couples TRBV4-1 to TRBJ1-1, with 7 bases aligning to TRBD1. This CDR3 has 15 residues. The germline V gene encodes CDR1 MGHRA and CDR2 YSYEKL. V shed 3 bases and J 3 bases; nucleotides not matched to a gene: 7. CDR3 sequence: CASSHRQGVDTEAFF. The DNA for the CDR3 is TGCGCCAGCAGCCACAGACAGGGTGTTGACACTGAAGCTTTCTTT.

The chain recombines TRBV15 with TRBJ2-7; 7 nucleotides agree with TRBD1. This CDR3 spans 14 amino acids. CDR1 and CDR2 (germline): LNHNV, YYDKDF (reference sequence). The V segment lost 4 bases and the J segment 2 bases; nucleotides outside the gene matches: 5. The CDR3 sequence is CATSTGTATYEQYF. DNA for the CDR3: TGTGCCACCAGCACTGGGACAGCTACCTACGAGCAGTACTTC. The complete variable domain, with remaining parts taken from reference TRBV15 and TRBJ2-7, reads DAMVIQNPRYQVTQFGKPVTLSCSQTLNHNVMYWYQQKSSQAPKLLFHYYDKDFNNEADTPDNFQSRRPNTSFCFLDIRSPGLGDTAMYLCATSTGTATYEQYFGPGTRLTVT.

V gene TRBV19 combines with J gene TRBJ2-2; TRBD1 agrees at 7 bases. The CDR3 has 14 residues. The V segment lost 4 bases and the J segment 3 bases; nucleotides outside the gene matches: 2. CDR1 and CDR2 from the germline V gene are LNHDA and SQIVND (reference sequence). DNA of the CDR3: TGTGCCAGTAGTAGACAGGGCGACACCGGGGAGCTGTTTTTT. It specifies CASSRQGDTGELFF.

The CDR3 DNA sequence: TGTGCCAGCAGCAAAGATTCCAGCGGGAGGGCCTACTACAATGAGCAGTTCTTC. Its protein is CASSKDSSGRAYYNEQFF. This chain uses TRBV21-1 with TRBJ2-1; TRBD2, the D gene given by the table, was not confirmed from the DNA. TRBV21-1 is noted as a pseudogene. The CDR3 contains 18 residues.

The J gene is TRBJ2-5, the V gene TRBV18; 9 bases fit TRBD2. Trimming at V came to 6 bases and at J to 5 bases, leaving 16 bases not matched to a gene. Germline V gives CDR1 KGHSH, CDR2 LQKENI. The length of the CDR3 is 17 residues. The CDR3 spells CASSQDGSGSLRETQYF. The CDR3 coding sequence is TGTGCCAGCTCCCAAGACGGTAGCGGGAGCCTCCGGGAGACCCAGTACTTC.

The chain has TRBV19 and TRBJ1-2, with a possible D match to TRBD1 (5 bases). CDR1 is LNHDA and CDR2 is SQIVND in the germline V gene (reference sequence). CDR3 size: 15 residues. V was cut by 3 bases and J by 8 bases, with 19 bases left in between. CDR3 region: CASSIVRVESEGYTF. CDR3 coding DNA: TGTGCCAGTAGTATCGTCAGGGTGGAGTCGGAAGGCTACACCTTC.

Only one count was recorded for this clone. The chain has TRBV12-5 and TRBJ1-5; perhaps TRBD1 as D (6 bases). Trimming pared 0 bases from V and 1 base from J, leaving 13 bases between. Germline CDR1 and CDR2: LGHNT and FRNRAP. The CDR3 contains 17 residues. The CDR3 sequence is CASGLVQGGWSNQPQHF. CDR3 nucleotides: TGTGCTAGTGGTTTGGTACAAGGGGGTTGGAGCAATCAGCCCCAGCATTTT.

This clone came up a few times. The chain joins TRBV9 to TRBJ2-7, with 9 bases identical to TRBD1. V gave up 7 bases and J gave up 3 bases; unmatched junction bases: 8. This CDR3 has 14 amino acids. Germline V CDR1 and CDR2: SGDLS, YYNGEE. The CDR3 is CASQPGQGDYEQYF. Written as DNA, the CDR3 is TGTGCCAGCCAGCCGGGACAGGGAGACTACGAGCAGTACTTC.

The chain combines TRBV5-4 with TRBJ2-7; weak D call: TRBD1 (6 bases). This CDR3 is built from 15 residues. V was clipped by 5 bases and J by 3 bases, with 18 bases between them. The germline gives CDR1 SGHNT, CDR2 YYREEE (reference sequence). For the CDR3, the DNA is TGTGCCAGCAGTCCATATGGCAGGGGCGACTACGAGCAGTACTTC. Residues: CASSPYGRGDYEQYF.

The chain employs TRBV5-1 and TRBJ1-2; 7 positions match TRBD1. CDR1 and CDR2 from the germline V gene are SGHRS and YFSETQ. V lost 0 bases to trimming and J lost 0 bases; unmatched junction nucleotides: 5. The CDR3 has 16 amino acids. In DNA, the CDR3 is TGCGCCAGCAGCTTGGAGGGACAGAAAGCTAACTATGGCTACACCTTC. Protein: CASSLEGQKANYGYTF. Based on the CDR3 plus reference TRBV5-1 and TRBJ1-2, the full variable domain is KAGVTQTPRYLIKTRGQQVTLSCSPISGHRSVSWYQQTPGQGLQFLFEYFSETQRNKGNFPGRFSGRQFSNSRSEMNVSTLELGDSALYLCASSLEGQKANYGYTFGSGTRLTVV.

The V and J genes are TRBV7-2 and TRBJ2-3, with a tentative D call TRBD2 (5 bases). V lost 0 bases, J lost 2 bases, and 6 bases lay in between. The CDR3 runs to 14 residues. Per the germline V gene, CDR1 is SGHTA and CDR2 is FQGNSA. The CDR3 region is CASSLAGVTDTQYF. The CDR3 DNA follows: TGTGCCAGCAGCTTAGCGGGAGTCACAGATACGCAGTATTTT.

The chain links TRBV5-5 to TRBJ2-2, with 9 bases lining up with TRBD1. The CDR3 runs to 16 residues. CDR1 and CDR2 (germline): SGHKS, YYEKEE (reference sequence). J gave up 2 bases and V 4 bases, and 6 bases lay outside the gene matches. CDR3 nucleotides: TGTGCCAGCAGCGATCGGACAGGGGCTAACACCGGGGAGCTGTTTTTT. Translating gives CASSDRTGANTGELFF.

This clone was seen more than once but under ten times. The V call is TRBV7-9, the J call TRBJ2-7; D is perhaps TRBD2 (6 bases). This CDR3 contains 14 residues. The germline V and J ends were trimmed by 4 bases and 0 bases, with 10 bases remaining between them. Germline V gives CDR1 SEHNR, CDR2 FQNEAQ (reference sequence). CDR3: CASSSRGNSYEQYF. As DNA, the CDR3 is TGTGCCAGCAGCTCTCGCGGGAACTCCTACGAGCAGTACTTC. Full variable domain (outside the CDR3, taken from reference TRBV7-9 and TRBJ2-7): DTGVSQNPRHKITKRGQNVTFRCDPISEHNRLYWYRQTLGQGPEFLTYFQNEAQLEKSRLLSDRFSAERPKGSFSTLEIQRTEQGDSAMYLCASSSRGNSYEQYFGPGTRLTVT.